This T cell receptor beta chain was sequenced during a study of blood T cell repertoires in COVID-19. In the study overall: Sites across the United States, Italy and Spain contributed samples from acute and convalescent COVID-19. Sources were T cells, B-cell-depleted T cells, or PBMCs; the material itself was cDNA or gDNA.

This table comes from immunoSEQ multiplex PCR, and its TCRdb copy is limited to in-frame clones, with some not included. The sample has 82,000 or so clones, 85% to 90% seen once. Individuals drawn from 24 US areas were roughly 18 to 100 years old. The germline gives CDR1 KGHSH, CDR2 LQKENI. Trimming stripped 5 bases from V and 1 base from J, with 15 bases between. This CDR3 comprises 15 residues. The sequence was obtained from a woman between 45 and 60 years old with acute COVID-19. Sequenced: PBMCs or T cells enriched from blood (not recorded which). J is TRBJ2-7 and V is TRBV18; D may be TRBD1 (6 bases). The DNA of the CDR3 is TGTGCCAGCTCATTCGACAGGCCCCCATCCTACGAGCAGTACTTC. Amino acid sequence: CASSFDRPPSYEQYF.